A single sample gave rise to the 26 T cell receptor beta chains below, sequenced in a study of T cell clonality in common variable immunodeficiency. Method: immunoSEQ multiplex PCR; TCRdb's copy keeps in-frame clones and lacks some. Singletons are absent from the sample, which has some 50,000 clones. The sequenced material came from peripheral blood mononuclear cells. The receptors were gathered from a person aged 18 to 70 in good health.

As regards this clone: Coverage ceases 3 residues before the CDR3 finishes, and the germline J gene fills in the end. V gene TRBV7-9 combines with J gene TRBJ2-7; TRBD1 aligns across 9 bases. CDR1 is SEHNR, CDR2 FQNEAQ, per germline (reference sequence). This CDR3 contains 13 residues. V shed 3 bases and J 5 bases; nucleotides not matched to a gene: 2. The CDR3 DNA, read in part, is TGTGCCAGCAGCTTTAGGACAGGGGACGAG. Amino acids: CASSFRTGDE. The whole CDR3 region reads CASSFRTGDEQYF.

This clone was counted ten times or more. The CDR3 end is not reached by the read, which stops 3 residues before it; the germline J gene fills it in. V gene TRBV5-4 combines with J gene TRBJ1-2, with TRBD1 as a possible D gene (5 bases). The CDR3 spans 16 residues. The V end was cut by 1 base, the J end by 3 bases, with 16 bases between. Germline loops: CDR1 SGHNT, CDR2 YYREEE (reference sequence). The covered CDR3 bases are TGTGCCAGCAGCTTGCCGGGCAGGGAGGAGGACTATGGC. Protein sequence: CASSLPGREEDYG. The complete CDR3 reads CASSLPGREEDYGYTF. The complete variable domain, with remaining parts taken from reference TRBV5-4 and TRBJ1-2, reads ETGVTQSPTHLIKTRGQQVTLRCSSQSGHNTVSWYQQALGQGPQFIFQYYREEENGRGNFPPRFSGLQFPNYSSELNVNALELDDSALYLCASSLPGREEDYGYTFGSGTRLTVV.

In its sample, this clone was seen many times. The read comes to an end 3 residues before the CDR3 does, leaving the germline J gene to fill in the end. This rearrangement joins TRBV20-1 to TRBJ1-2; 7 bases line up with TRBD1. V shed 5 bases, J shed 7 bases, and the junction held 10 bases outside the gene matches. The CDR3 is 13 amino acids. The germline V gene has CDR1 DFQATT and CDR2 SNEGSKA (reference sequence). The sequenced CDR3 bases are TGCAGTGCTTTCGGTGAGGGGGCCAGTGGC. Protein product: CSAFGEGASG. The entire CDR3 reads CSAFGEGASGYTF.

This clone has ten or more counts. The sequence runs out 3 residues before the end of the CDR3; the remainder is reconstructed from the germline J gene. The gene calls are TRBV7-9 and TRBJ2-2; the D gene is possibly TRBD1 (6 bases). In germline, CDR1 is SEHNR, CDR2 FQNEAQ (reference sequence). The V end was cut by 8 bases, the J end by 2 bases, with 15 bases between. The CDR3 runs to 15 residues. Incomplete CDR3 DNA: TGTGCCAGCGCCCCGACCAGGGGAAACACCGGGGAG. This codes for CASAPTRGNTGE. From start to end, the CDR3 is CASAPTRGNTGELFF.

This clone was counted many times. The junction does not match germline at one end; this may be a read error. The CDR3 goes on 3 residues after the read ends, and that part is filled in from the germline J gene. J is TRBJ2-3 and V is TRBV5-4, with 14 bases that match TRBD2. Germline loops: CDR1 SGHNT, CDR2 YYREEE (reference sequence). This CDR3 has 16 residues. The CDR3 here is CASRLGLAGDTDTQYF. The CDR3 DNA, read in part, is TGTGCCAGCAGGTTGGGACTAGCGGGGGACACAGATACG.

The sample holds many counts of this clone. The read comes to an end 3 residues before the CDR3 does, leaving the germline J gene to fill in the end. This rearrangement joins TRBV7-9 to TRBJ1-1, with D unclear. CDR3 size: 12 residues. Germline V gene data show CDR1 as SEHNR and CDR2 as FQNEAQ (reference sequence). Trimming took 4 bases from V and 5 from J, leaving 8 bases between them. CDR3 DNA (partial): TGTGCCAGCAGCTCACTCGGGACTGAA. Translation: CASSSLGTE. The CDR3 as a whole reads CASSSLGTEAFF.

Worth noting for this clone: The missing CDR3 end, 3 residues past where the read stops, is filled in from the germline J gene. The J gene is TRBJ2-3, the V gene TRBV7-8; 14 bases align to TRBD2. Germline V lookup: CDR1 SGHVS, CDR2 FQNEAQ. Germline trimming cut 0 bases from V and 4 bases from J; bases unmatched to any gene: 3. The CDR3 consists of 17 residues. The CDR3: CASSLARLAGGPDTQYF. The CDR3 DNA, read in part, is TGTGCCAGCAGCTTAGCGCGACTAGCGGGGGGGCCAGATACG.

In this sample, this clone turned up many times. The read ends 3 residues shy of where the CDR3 ends; the end is completed using the germline J gene. The chain employs TRBV18 and TRBJ1-2; 8 nucleotides match TRBD1. The CDR3 contains 14 residues. Germline CDR1 KGHSH, CDR2 LQKENI. The part of the CDR3 DNA that was read is TGTGCCAGCTCACCTCTGACAGGGGAAACCTCC. Translation: CASSPLTGETS. The whole CDR3 protein reads CASSPLTGETSYTF.

In this sample, this clone turned up many times. The CDR3 end falls 3 residues outside the read, so it is completed with the germline J gene. The rearrangement uses TRBV2 and TRBJ2-2; 9 bases map to TRBD2. This CDR3 is built from 14 residues. J gave up 3 bases and V 8 bases, and 4 bases lay outside the gene matches. Germline assignment: CDR1 SNHLY and CDR2 FYNNEI. The covered CDR3 bases are TGTGCCAGCCTTGGCGGGGGGGACACCGGGGAG. This gives the protein CASLGGGDTGE. The CDR3, in full, reads CASLGGGDTGELFF.

This clone was seen repeatedly, ten times or more. The missing CDR3 end, 3 residues past where the read stops, is filled in from the germline J gene. This chain uses TRBV7-8 with TRBJ1-2, with TRBD1 as a possible D gene (5 bases). Trimming took off 5 bases at V and 6 bases at J, with 13 bases between the two ends. Germline assignment: CDR1 SGHVS and CDR2 FQNEAQ. The CDR3 runs to 13 residues. The sequenced part of the CDR3 DNA is TGTGCCAGCAGCCTTGCAGGGTTGGATGGC. The encoded protein is CASSLAGLDG. The full CDR3 sequence reads CASSLAGLDGYTF.

This clone was seen repeatedly, ten times or more. The missing CDR3 end, 3 residues past where the read stops, is filled in from the germline J gene. This chain joins TRBV7-8 and TRBJ2-1; a possible D gene is TRBD1 (6 bases). The V end was cut by 7 bases, the J end by 4 bases, with 14 bases between. The CDR3 is 14 amino acids. CDR1 is SGHVS and CDR2 is FQNEAQ in the germline V gene. Partial CDR3 DNA: TGTGCCAGCATACAGGGAGTTCGGTACAATGAG. Its translation: CASIQGVRYNE. The entire CDR3 protein reads CASIQGVRYNEQFF.

This clone was seen at least ten times. Read data end 3 residues before the CDR3 end; the end is taken from the germline J gene. The chain recombines TRBV7-2 with TRBJ1-5, with a weak D call TRBD1 (5 bases). Germline V CDR1 and CDR2: SGHTA, FQGNSA. This CDR3 has 14 amino acids. The V end was cut by 0 bases, the J end by 2 bases, with 5 bases between. The covered CDR3 bases are TGTGCCAGCAGCTTAGCAGGGGGCAATCAGCCC. Amino acids: CASSLAGGNQP. The CDR3, in full, reads CASSLAGGNQPQHF.

This clone was seen repeatedly, ten times or more. The read stops 3 residues short of the end of the CDR3; the missing end is completed from the germline J gene. The genes are TRBV7-8 and TRBJ2-7, with TRBD1 as a possible D gene (6 bases). V lost 5 bases, J lost 2 bases, and 13 bases lay in between. CDR1 is SGHVS and CDR2 is FQNEAQ in the germline V gene. The CDR3 is made up of 14 amino acids. The CDR3 protein is CASSARQETYEQYF. The covered CDR3 bases are TGTGCCAGCAGCGCCCGACAGGAAACCTACGAG.

This clone has more than one count but fewer than ten. Read coverage stops 3 residues before the CDR3 terminus; the germline J gene supplies the remainder. V usage is TRBV2 and J usage is TRBJ2-5, with TRBD1 matching 8 bases. Germline values: CDR1 SNHLY, CDR2 FYNNEI. The CDR3 has 15 residues. The V gene end was trimmed by 6 bases and the J gene end by 4 bases; junction bases not matched to a gene: 10. The sequenced part of the CDR3 DNA is TGTGCCAGCAGGGGGGAGACAGGGGCATCAGAGACC. Its translation is CASRGETGASET. The full CDR3 protein is CASRGETGASETQYF.

This clone has just a few counts. The read halts 3 residues ahead of the CDR3 end, with the missing end drawn from the germline J gene. The chain is built from TRBV5-5 and TRBJ2-7, with 10 bases that match TRBD2. Looked up from germline, CDR1 is SGHKS and CDR2 is YYEKEE (reference sequence). Trimming removed 4 bases from V and 4 bases from J; junction bases left unmatched: 8. The CDR3 loop spans 15 amino acids. The CDR3 reads CASSGPSGSGYEQYF. CDR3 bases read: TGTGCCAGCAGCGGTCCTAGCGGGAGCGGGTACGAG.

As for this clone: The CDR3 extends 3 residues past the end of the read, so its final part is completed from the germline J gene. The V call is TRBV11-3, the J call TRBJ2-7; D uncertain. This CDR3 has 15 amino acids. CDR1 SGHNT and CDR2 YENEEA come from the germline V gene. V was trimmed by 1 base and J by 4 bases, leaving 14 bases between them. The CDR3 protein is CASSLGHSEAYEQYF. CDR3 DNA (partial): TGTGCCAGCAGCTTAGGACACTCGGAAGCTTACGAG.

This clone was observed at least ten times. The read stops 3 residues short of the end of the CDR3; the missing end is completed from the germline J gene. The chain recombines TRBV12-3 or TRBV12-4 with TRBJ2-5; TRBD1 agrees at 7 bases. The CDR3 is 13 residues long. Germline trimming cut 6 bases from V and 5 bases from J; bases unmatched to any gene: 6. The chain's CDR3 is CASRQTGRETQYF. The CDR3 bases that were read are TGTGCCAGCAGACAGACAGGGCGGGAGACC.

The table lists this clone with many counts. The CDR3 end falls 3 residues outside the read, so it is completed with the germline J gene. The V gene is TRBV20-1, the J gene TRBJ2-1; D is uncertain. This CDR3 comprises 14 residues. The germline V gene encodes CDR1 DFQATT and CDR2 SNEGSKA (reference sequence). V lost 0 bases and J 5 bases, leaving 11 bases between the germline ends. CDR3 sequence: CSARENSQHNEQFF. CDR3 DNA, as far as it was read: TGCAGTGCTAGAGAGAACAGTCAACACAATGAG.

This clone was detected many times. Sequencing ends 3 residues short of the CDR3 end; the germline J gene provides the rest. The J gene is TRBJ2-2, the V gene TRBV20-1; TRBD1 might be the D (6 bases). The CDR3 is made up of 14 amino acids. Trimming removed 3 bases at V and 2 bases at J, with 10 bases between. The germline V gene has CDR1 DFQATT and CDR2 SNEGSKA (reference sequence). The CDR3 bases that were read are TGCAGTGCTAGGGACAGAACCAACACCGGGGAG. It is translated as CSARDRTNTGE. The full-length CDR3 reads as CSARDRTNTGELFF.

This clone was detected ten times or more. The read terminates 3 residues before the CDR3 end, so the remaining end is supplied by the germline J gene. The V call is TRBV18, the J call TRBJ2-1; a possible D gene is TRBD1 (6 bases). This CDR3 is 15 amino acids long. Trimming took off 3 bases at V and 1 base at J, with 10 bases between the two ends. CDR1 and CDR2 from the germline V gene are KGHSH and LQKENI. The DNA read from the CDR3 is TGTGCCAGCTCACCTCACAGGGAATCCTACAATGAG. Its translation is CASSPHRESYNE. In full, the CDR3 reads CASSPHRESYNEQFF.

This clone occurred many times. The CDR3 end lies 3 residues beyond the end of the read and is filled in from the germline J gene. This chain links TRBV20-1 with TRBJ1-5, with D hard to call. CDR1 is DFQATT and CDR2 is SNEGSKA in the germline V gene (reference sequence). With 1 base removed from V and 2 bases from J, the gap between germline ends came to 15 bases. The CDR3 loop spans 16 amino acids. The CDR3 protein is CSARVPGKGGNQPQHF. CDR3 bases read: TGCAGTGCTAGAGTACCAGGAAAGGGTGGCAATCAGCCC.

As concerns this clone: This may stem from a read error, because a much larger clone lies one nucleotide away. The missing CDR3 end, 3 residues past where the read stops, is filled in from the germline J gene. The gene calls are TRBV7-3 and TRBJ1-4; 7 bases agree with TRBD1. The CDR3 has 16 amino acids. Germline lookup yields CDR1 SGHTA and CDR2 FQGTGA. The CDR3 sequence: CASSPQGGSGANVLFF. The covered CDR3 bases are TGTGCCAGCAGCCCCCAAGGGGGCTCTGGGGCCAACGTA.

This clone was found many times. The CDR3 extends 3 residues past the end of the read, so its final part is completed from the germline J gene. The genes are TRBV20-1 and TRBJ2-2; 7 bases line up with TRBD1. The CDR3 loop spans 13 amino acids. V lost 8 bases, J lost 4 bases, and 7 bases stayed unmatched. Germline-derived CDR1 and CDR2 are DFQATT and SNEGSKA (reference sequence). The part of the CDR3 DNA that was read is TGCAGTTTCCGGGACAGACTCACCGGGGAG. Translating it yields CSFRDRLTGE. The complete CDR3 sequence is CSFRDRLTGELFF.

Many counts were recorded for this clone. The read terminates 3 residues ahead of where the CDR3 ends, so the germline J gene completes it. This chain uses TRBV5-1 with TRBJ2-5; TRBD2 aligns across 10 bases. With V trimmed by 4 bases and J by 3 bases, 3 bases remained unmatched. The germline CDR1 and CDR2 sequences are SGHRS and YFSETQ. This CDR3 has 14 amino acids. CDR3 in amino acids: CASSVLAGEETQYF. Incomplete CDR3 DNA: TGCGCCAGCAGCGTGCTAGCGGGAGAAGAGACC.

Ten or more counts support this clone. The CDR3 end lies 3 residues beyond the end of the read and is filled in from the germline J gene. The chain has TRBV13 and TRBJ2-1; no clear D. Germline CDR1 PRHDT, CDR2 FYEKMQ (reference sequence). The CDR3 sequence is 15 residues long. The V gene lost 4 bases and the J gene lost 4 bases, with 14 bases spanning the gap. CDR3 DNA (partial): TGTGCCAGCAGCTCAGACTCTACATTATACAATGAG. It is translated as CASSSDSTLYNE. The CDR3 in its entirety is CASSSDSTLYNEQFF.

This clone ranks as medium-sized (0.01 to 0.1%). One end of the junction varies from germline; a read error may be responsible. From the germline J gene comes the end of the CDR3, since the read stops 3 residues before it. The V and J genes are TRBV4-2 and TRBJ2-3; no firm D call. Germline lookup yields CDR1 LGHNA and CDR2 YNFKEQ. The length of the CDR3 is 15 residues. Incomplete CDR3 DNA: TGCGCCAGCAGCCAAGAATTGGTGGCTAGAAGTACG. Protein sequence: CASSQELVARST. In full, the CDR3 reads CASSQELVARSTQYF.